Shown below are 23 T cell receptor beta chains from a single sample sequenced in a study of shared clonotypes between healthy human individuals (dated by TCRdb to 2018 to 2020). To prepare the library, the immunoSEQ multiplex PCR assay was applied. Held by TCRdb, this immuneACCESS table contains in-frame sequences only and omits some clones. Under half of the omission traces to an unresolved V gene where checked; the cause of the rest is unknown. In this sample the table shows 2 million to 2.5 million clones, around 93% of which occur a single time. The leading ten clones occupy about 0.41% of the sample. The sequenced sample consisted of naive CD4+ T cells from PBMCs. The cell subset or site label, as the study defines it: CD45RA+ positively selected. These receptors all come from a man between 18 and 35 years old in good health. Some clones in this sample may be carry-over from other donors' samples.

This chain links TRBV5-8 with TRBJ1-4, with 12 nucleotides matching TRBD1. Germline values: CDR1 SGHTS, CDR2 YDEGEE. The CDR3 length is 15 residues. Unmatched junction bases numbered 8, after V lost 7 bases and J lost 7 bases. The CDR3 loop reads CASEGQGARGEKLFF. The CDR3 DNA reads TGTGCCAGCGAGGGACAGGGGGCCAGGGGTGAAAAACTGTTTTTT.

This clone was seen just once. This chain connects TRBV7-3 to TRBJ2-2, with a tentative D call TRBD2 (5 bases). The CDR3 covers 15 residues. The ends were cut back, 3 bases at V and 2 bases at J, with 10 bases in the middle. Looked up from germline, CDR1 is SGHTA and CDR2 is FQGTGA. As DNA, the CDR3 is TGTGCCAGCAGCTTGGGAGCTTTCAACACCGGGGAGCTGTTTTTT. Protein: CASSLGAFNTGELFF.

This clone was picked up one time. The CDR3 loop is CASSPGTGSIEQYF. The CDR3 DNA follows: TGTGCCAGCTCACCAGGGACAGGGAGTATCGAGCAGTACTTC. The chain joins TRBV18 to TRBJ2-7; 9 nucleotides align to TRBD1. The CDR3 is 14 residues long. Germline values: CDR1 KGHSH, CDR2 LQKENI. Trimming cost V 2 bases and J 6 bases; bases outside gene matches: 5.

The gene calls are TRBV7-6 and TRBJ2-7, with TRBD1 identical over 9 bases. V gave up 0 bases and J gave up 3 bases; unmatched junction bases: 3. The CDR3 loop spans 15 amino acids. Per the germline V gene, CDR1 is SGHVS and CDR2 is FNYEAQ. The chain's CDR3 is CASSLAGTGNYEQYF. The CDR3 bases are TGTGCCAGCAGCTTAGCAGGGACAGGGAACTACGAGCAGTACTTC.

V and J are TRBV10-3 and TRBJ1-4; the D is unclear. V was shortened by 8 bases and J by 5 bases, with 12 bases between the two germline ends. This CDR3 spans 13 amino acids. CDR1 ENHRY and CDR2 SYGVKD come from the germline V gene. The CDR3: CAISRHGNEKLFF. DNA for the CDR3: TGTGCCATCTCCCGACACGGGAATGAAAAACTGTTTTTT.

This rearrangement joins TRBV7-8 to TRBJ2-7; 9 bases agree with TRBD2. V gave up 1 base and J gave up 3 bases; unmatched junction bases: 13. The CDR3 totals 18 residues. Per the germline V gene, CDR1 is SGHVS and CDR2 is FQNEAQ. The CDR3 is CASSLVRLAVKPRYEQYF. Written as DNA, the CDR3 is TGTGCCAGCAGCTTAGTTAGACTAGCGGTTAAACCTCGCTACGAGCAGTACTTC.

The gene calls are TRBV9 and TRBJ1-3; weak D call: TRBD1 (6 bases). CDR1 and CDR2 from the germline V gene are SGDLS and YYNGEE. With 3 bases removed from V and 3 bases from J, the gap between germline ends came to 16 bases. The CDR3 is 16 residues long. The CDR3 sequence is CASSDTGFLGGNTIYF. The CDR3 nucleotides are TGTGCCAGCAGCGATACAGGGTTTTTGGGTGGAAACACCATATATTTT.

The J gene is TRBJ1-2, the V gene TRBV5-4; weak D call: TRBD1 (5 bases). Germline V gives CDR1 SGHNT, CDR2 YYREEE (reference sequence). The CDR3 totals 14 residues. The germline V and J ends were trimmed by 0 bases and 8 bases, with 14 bases remaining between them. This CDR3 reads CASSLAGFLGGYTF. DNA of the CDR3: TGTGCCAGCAGCTTGGCAGGGTTCTTGGGGGGCTACACCTTC. The full variable domain, completed using reference TRBV5-4 and TRBJ1-2, is ETGVTQSPTHLIKTRGQQVTLRCSSQSGHNTVSWYQQALGQGPQFIFQYYREEENGRGNFPPRFSGLQFPNYSSELNVNALELDDSALYLCASSLAGFLGGYTFGSGTRLTVV.

Worth noting for this clone: One end of the junction fails to match germline, which may point to a read error. The J gene is TRBJ2-7, the V gene TRBV6-5; D is tentatively TRBD1 or TRBD2 (6 bases each). Germline lookup yields CDR1 MNHEY and CDR2 SVGAGI. This CDR3 is built from 15 residues. CDR3: CASSYDQDSRREQHF. The CDR3 DNA reads TGTGCCAGCAGTTACGACCAGGACAGCCGGAGGGAGCAGCACTTC.

J is TRBJ2-7 and V is TRBV27, with D possibly being TRBD2 (6 bases). Germline V lookup: CDR1 MNHEY, CDR2 SMNVEV (reference sequence). The CDR3 length is 15 residues. Trimming removed 6 bases from V and 0 bases from J, with 15 bases in between. The CDR3 region is CASRTVAEYSYEQYF. The CDR3 DNA reads as TGTGCCAGCAGGACTGTAGCGGAGTACTCCTACGAGCAGTACTTC.

The genes are TRBV25-1 and TRBJ2-2; D may be TRBD1 or TRBD2 (5 bases each). CDR1 is MGHDK, CDR2 SYGVNS, per germline. The CDR3 spans 15 residues. The V gene lost 6 bases and the J gene lost 2 bases, with 13 bases spanning the gap. CDR3: CASRTGTLNTGELFF. The CDR3 DNA follows: TGTGCCAGCAGAACCGGGACCTTAAACACCGGGGAGCTGTTTTTT.

The rearrangement uses TRBV7-3 and TRBJ2-1, with 9 positions matching TRBD1. Germline values: CDR1 SGHTA, CDR2 FQGTGA. With 5 bases clipped from V and 4 bases from J, the junction kept 6 bases outside the gene matches. This CDR3 has 15 amino acids. The CDR3 loop is CASSPAQGAYNEQFF. DNA for the CDR3: TGTGCCAGCAGCCCTGCACAGGGGGCTTACAATGAGCAGTTCTTC. Full variable domain (remainder filled in from reference TRBV7-3 and TRBJ2-1): GAGVSQTPSNKVTEKGKYVELRCDPISGHTALYWYRQSLGQGPEFLIYFQGTGAADDSGLPNDRFFAVRPEGSVSTLKIQRTERGDSAVYLCASSPAQGAYNEQFFGPGTRLTVL.

The rearrangement links TRBV6-1 to TRBJ1-2; D is possibly TRBD1 (6 bases). With 6 bases removed from V and 3 bases from J, the gap between germline ends came to 14 bases. CDR3 length equals 14 residues. Germline V gene lookup returns CDR1 MNHNS and CDR2 SASEGT. The CDR3 nucleotides read TGTGCCAGCAGCCGGGGGCGAATTGACTATGGCTACACCTTC. It is translated as CASSRGRIDYGYTF.

The chain joins TRBV10-2 to TRBJ1-5; TRBD1 matches at 7 bases. The trim removed 4 bases at V and 0 bases at J, leaving 3 bases unmatched. The germline gives CDR1 WSHSY, CDR2 SAAADI. The CDR3 is made up of 15 amino acids. DNA of the CDR3: TGCGCCAGCAGTGCCAGGGGGGATAGCAATCAGCCCCAGCATTTT. Amino acids: CASSARGDSNQPQHF.

About this clone itself: The sample holds other DNA sequences that translate to the same CDR3. The CDR3 is CASSLGQGAGYTF. The CDR3 DNA reads as TGTGCCAGCAGTTTGGGACAGGGTGCTGGCTACACCTTC. The chain employs TRBV28 and TRBJ1-2; 9 nucleotides line up with TRBD1. The CDR3 is 13 residues long. CDR1 MDHEN and CDR2 SYDVKM come from the germline V gene. The V segment lost 3 bases and the J segment 7 bases; nucleotides outside the gene matches: 3.

V is TRBV2 and J is TRBJ2-7; 12 positions match TRBD2. In germline, CDR1 is SNHLY, CDR2 FYNNEI. V gave up 6 bases and J gave up 6 bases; unmatched junction bases: 12. The CDR3 extends over 16 amino acids. For the CDR3, the DNA is TGTGCCAGCAGCCGACTAGCGGGAGTATCGGTCGGCGAGCAGTACTTC. Translation: CASSRLAGVSVGEQYF.

As concerns this clone: Other DNA sequences in the sample encode the same CDR3. The V gene is TRBV19, the J gene TRBJ2-7; possible D gene TRBD1, 6 bases. The CDR3 has 13 residues. V was trimmed by 6 bases and J by 3 bases, leaving 12 bases between them. Germline V CDR1 and CDR2: LNHDA, SQIVND (reference sequence). This chain's CDR3 is CASSAGADYEQYF. The CDR3 bases are TGTGCCAGTAGCGCAGGGGCGGACTACGAGCAGTACTTC.

This clone was seen only a few times. V and J are TRBV27 and TRBJ2-7; TRBD1 agrees at 7 bases. The CDR3 spans 14 residues. Germline CDR1 and CDR2: MNHEY and SMNVEV (reference sequence). V lost 5 bases to trimming and J lost 2 bases; unmatched junction nucleotides: 6. DNA of the CDR3: TGTGCCAGCAGTCCCTCCGACAGGGCCTACGAGCAGTACTTC. Residues: CASSPSDRAYEQYF.

The rearrangement links TRBV9 to TRBJ2-1; TRBD2 matches 9 bases. The CDR3 runs 14 residues. Germline trimming cut 6 bases from V and 5 bases from J; bases unmatched to any gene: 6. Germline values: CDR1 SGDLS, CDR2 YYNGEE. The CDR3 region has the DNA TGTGCCAGCAATCGACTAGCGGCCAACAATGAGCAGTTCTTC. Translating it yields CASNRLAANNEQFF.

This chain uses TRBV25-1 with TRBJ2-3; 9 bases line up with TRBD1. Germline assignment: CDR1 MGHDK and CDR2 SYGVNS. This CDR3 spans 14 amino acids. J was trimmed by 1 base and V by 8 bases; bases with no gene match: 4. The CDR3 sequence is CASGRTGGTDTQYF. The CDR3 DNA is TGTGCCAGCGGCAGGACAGGGGGCACAGATACGCAGTATTTT.

The rearrangement uses TRBV27 and TRBJ2-7, with unresolved D. Germline V CDR1 and CDR2: MNHEY, SMNVEV (reference sequence). The CDR3 runs 13 residues. V dropped 3 bases and J dropped 1 base, with 7 bases sitting between them. This CDR3 is CASSFFPSYEQYF. DNA for the CDR3: TGTGCCAGCAGTTTTTTTCCATCCTACGAGCAGTACTTC.

This rearrangement joins TRBV27 to TRBJ2-3, with D hard to call. This CDR3 has 16 residues. The germline V gene encodes CDR1 MNHEY and CDR2 SMNVEV (reference sequence). Between the trimmed V and J ends, which lost 0 bases and 0 bases, there was a span of 10 bases. This CDR3 is CASSLSTWFSTDTQYF. The CDR3 bases are TGTGCCAGCAGTTTATCGACTTGGTTTAGCACAGATACGCAGTATTTT.

This chain uses TRBV7-9 with TRBJ2-3, with 9 bases that match TRBD1. V lost 7 bases, J lost 4 bases, and 18 bases stayed unmatched. CDR3 length: 18 residues. Germline V lookup: CDR1 SEHNR, CDR2 FQNEAQ (reference sequence). The CDR3 DNA reads as TGTGCCAGCACCCTCCTCGGGGGGACAGGGCGAAGTGCAGATACGCAGTATTTT. This codes for CASTLLGGTGRSADTQYF.